This TCR beta chain was found in a study of cytotoxic CD8 clonotypes in ibrutinib-treated CLL. Overall study: Median treatment time before response sampling was about 12 months, range 6 to 36.

Study observations and caveats: Starting clonality was above that of age-matched healthy donors and tracked circulating CD8+ T-cell counts.

This clone appeared a single time. Its antigen is unidentified. TCR beta libraries used 1.5 to 2 micrograms of DNA from cryopreserved PBMCs. With sequencing, the targeted depth ranged from 1 in 200,000 to 1 in 1 million T cells. The table came from immunoSEQ multiplex PCR; TCRdb's copy has only in-frame clones and leaves some out. The table records approximately 100,000 clones, 70% to 80% of them present only once. The input for sequencing was PBMCs, taken after 12 months of ibrutinib treatment. The clonotype originates from a human donor with chronic lymphocytic leukemia.

This chain's CDR3 is CASRETGSPKSGANVLTF. CDR3 DNA sequence: TGTGCCAGCAGGGAAACAGGCTCCCCTAAATCTGGGGCCAACGTCCTGACTTTC. V gene TRBV6-1 combines with J gene TRBJ2-6; tentatively, D is TRBD1 (5 bases). The CDR3 has 18 residues. Trimming cost V 6 bases and J 1 base, with 19 bases left between them. Germline assignment: CDR1 MNHNS and CDR2 SASEGT.